One sample yielded the 31 T cell receptor beta chains listed below, sequenced in a study of T cell repertoires in cytomegalovirus infection. Antigen specificity for these receptors is unknown. Via MiXCR, TCRdb re-called the reads, giving one row per CDR3 protein. The sample holds roughly 990,000 distinct CDR3 sequences, roughly 30% seen once. The material was cultured CD8+ T cells from PBMCs, obtained from culture after CMV antigen stimulation. Source of these receptors: a human donor in good health (CMV status not recorded). Some clones in this sample may be carry-over from other donors' samples.

V is TRBV6-6 and J is TRBJ1-2; tentatively, D is TRBD1 (6 bases). The CDR3 spans 13 residues. Trimming stripped 6 bases from V and 6 bases from J, with 14 bases between. From germline, CDR1 is MNHNY and CDR2 SVGAGI (reference sequence). The CDR3 sequence is CASSRRQVHGYTF. The CDR3 bases are TGTGCCAGCAGCCGTCGACAGGTCCATGGCTACACCTTC.

The chain combines TRBV7-4 with TRBJ2-3, with a weak D call TRBD2 (6 bases). Germline CDR1 reads SGHVT; CDR2 reads SQSDAQ. V shed 4 bases and J shed 0 bases, with 11 bases lying between them. The CDR3 loop spans 15 amino acids. CDR3 DNA: TGTGCCAGCAGCTCGAGGAGGGCTAGCACAGATACGCAGTATTTT. Translated: CASSSRRASTDTQYF.

As to this clonotype: At one end, the junction sequence differs from germline, possibly due to a read error. The rearrangement joins TRBV20-1 to TRBJ1-1; D uncertain. The CDR3 is 11 amino acids. Germline lookup yields CDR1 DFQATT and CDR2 SNEGSKA (reference sequence). The CDR3 protein is CSASVNTEAYF. The CDR3 DNA reads TGCAGTGCTTCAGTGAACACTGAAGCTTACTTT.

Concerning this clonotype: One end of the junction is discordant with germline, which a read error may explain. This sequence joins TRBV29-1 and TRBJ1-1; maybe TRBD1 (5 bases). This CDR3 contains 12 residues. Germline V lookup: CDR1 SQVTM, CDR2 ANQGSEA. The CDR3 sequence: CCVDGGEVEAFF. The CDR3 nucleotides are TGCTGCGTTGACGGAGGGGAAGTTGAAGCTTTCTTT.

Note on this clonotype: One junction end does not reproduce the germline sequence, and a read error may be involved. V gene TRBV7-7 combines with J gene TRBJ2-2; tentatively, D is TRBD1 (5 bases). From germline, CDR1 is SSHAT and CDR2 FNYEAQ (reference sequence). This CDR3 spans 16 amino acids. The CDR3 nucleotides are TGTGCTAGCAGCTTAACCCAGACAGAGAACACCGGGGAGCTGTTTTTT. Translating it yields CASSLTQTENTGELFF.

Remarks on this clonotype: A much larger clone differs by one base, so this may be a read error. The chain uses TRBV7-2 and TRBJ1-1; D call uncertain. The CDR3 totals 14 residues. Germline-derived CDR1 and CDR2 are SGHTA and FQGNSA. CDR3 bases: TGTGTCAGCAGCAAGACCGTGATGAACACTGAAGCTTTCTTT. Encoded protein: CVSSKTVMNTEAFF.

At least ten counts were recorded for this clonotype. This chain joins TRBV7-6 and TRBJ2-7; 7 positions match TRBD2. Germline CDR1 reads SGHVS; CDR2 reads FNYEAQ. The length of the CDR3 is 15 residues. J gave up 2 bases and V 1 base, and 5 bases lay outside the gene matches. The CDR3 coding sequence is TGTGCCAGCAGCTTAGAGCAAGGACTAGCCTACGAGCAGTACGTC. It encodes CASSLEQGLAYEQYV.

The chain uses TRBV7-9 and TRBJ1-2, with 7 bases fitting TRBD1. V shed 2 bases, J shed 8 bases, and the junction held 8 bases outside the gene matches. CDR3 length: 14 amino acids. Germline V lookup: CDR1 SEHNR, CDR2 FQNEAQ (reference sequence). In DNA, the CDR3 is TGTGCCAGCAGCTTAAACGGCGACAGGGAAGGCTACACCTTC. It encodes CASSLNGDREGYTF.

This clonotype was found a few times. V usage is TRBV4-1 and J usage is TRBJ1-1, with 9 bases aligning to TRBD1. This CDR3 region has 16 residues. The J segment lost 3 bases and the V segment lost 7 bases, leaving 12 bases of the junction unmatched. Germline CDR1 is MGHRA and CDR2 is YSYEKL. The CDR3 region is CASIGDRANTYTEAFF. The CDR3 coding sequence is TGCGCCAGCATAGGGGACAGGGCGAATACATACACTGAAGCTTTCTTT.

The J gene is TRBJ2-1, the V gene TRBV13; TRBD1 matches at 8 bases. The CDR3 contains 15 residues. Trimming cost V 5 bases and J 8 bases; bases outside gene matches: 11. CDR1 and CDR2 from the germline V gene are PRHDT and FYEKMQ (reference sequence). DNA of the CDR3: TGTGCCAGCAGCCCCCGACAGGGGAGTGGCGATGAGCAGTTCTTC. Its protein is CASSPRQGSGDEQFF. The whole variable domain, filled in from reference TRBV13 and TRBJ2-1, reads AAGVIQSPRHLIKEKRETATLKCYPIPRHDTVYWYQQGPGQDPQFLISFYEKMQSDKGSIPDRFSAQQFSDYHSELNMSSLELGDSALYFCASSPRQGSGDEQFFGPGTRLTVL.

V and J are TRBV7-9 and TRBJ2-4; 10 nucleotides match TRBD1. The trim removed 5 bases at V and 7 bases at J, leaving 11 bases unmatched. Germline CDR1 is SEHNR and CDR2 is FQNEAQ (reference sequence). This CDR3 spans 16 amino acids. CDR3 sequence reads: CASSPGTGAFPNIQYF. In DNA form, the CDR3 reads TGTGCCAGCAGCCCGGGGACAGGGGCTTTCCCTAACATTCAGTACTTC.

This rearrangement joins TRBV14 to TRBJ2-7; D unresolved. V was trimmed by 5 bases and J by 5 bases, leaving 10 bases between them. This CDR3 has 12 amino acids. Per the germline V gene, CDR1 is SGHDN and CDR2 is FVKESK. The CDR3 bases are TGTGCCAGCAGCGAGGCCGTCAACGAGCAGTACTTC. As protein: CASSEAVNEQYF.

This clonotype was observed a handful of times. V and J are TRBV7-9 and TRBJ2-7, with unresolved D. V lost 8 bases and J 2 bases, leaving 10 bases between the germline ends. The length of the CDR3 is 12 residues. Germline V gene lookup returns CDR1 SEHNR and CDR2 FQNEAQ (reference sequence). CDR3 nucleotides: TGTGCCAGCTTGGGTAGTACCTACGAGCAGTACTTC. Its translation is CASLGSTYEQYF.

This clonotype has more than one count but fewer than ten. This chain uses TRBV7-9 with TRBJ2-2; 7 bases are a match to TRBD1. The germline V gene encodes CDR1 SEHNR and CDR2 FQNEAQ (reference sequence). CDR3 size: 14 residues. The ends lost 5 bases at V and 10 bases at J; junction bases unmatched: 10. In nucleotides, the CDR3 is TGTGCCAGCAGCAACAGACAGGGCCTAATGGAGCTGTTTTTT. As protein: CASSNRQGLMELFF. The full variable domain, with the rest looked up from reference TRBV7-9 and TRBJ2-2, is DTGVSQNPRHKITKRGQNVTFRCDPISEHNRLYWYRQTLGQGPEFLTYFQNEAQLEKSRLLSDRFSAERPKGSFSTLEIQRTEQGDSAMYLCASSNRQGLMELFFGEGSRLTVL.

Turning to this clonotype: Given a much more abundant clone one base away, this may be a read error. This sequence joins TRBV7-2 and TRBJ1-5, with TRBD1 as a possible D gene (6 bases). With 1 base removed from V and 6 bases from J, the gap between germline ends came to 10 bases. This CDR3 region has 14 residues. From germline, CDR1 is SGHTA and CDR2 FQGNSA. This CDR3 reads CASSLGPGAQPQHF. The CDR3 bases are TGTGCCAGCAGCTTAGGGCCGGGGGCTCAGCCCCAGCATTTT.

This chain links TRBV4-1 with TRBJ1-6, with 12 bases aligning to TRBD1. Trimming took 4 bases from V and 5 from J; bases not matched to a gene: 9. The CDR3 consists of 18 residues. Per the germline V gene, CDR1 is MGHRA and CDR2 is YSYEKL. The CDR3 reads CASSPGTGGPGNNSPLHF. CDR3 nucleotides: TGCGCCAGCAGCCCCGGGACAGGGGGCCCAGGGAATAATTCACCCCTCCACTTT.

This clonotype showed up just once. The chain combines TRBV13 with TRBJ1-5; D ambiguous. Germline assignment: CDR1 PRHDT and CDR2 FYEKMQ (reference sequence). The CDR3 has 14 amino acids. The V end was cut by 5 bases, the J end by 6 bases, with 14 bases between. The CDR3 sequence is CASSNGISGQPQHF. In DNA, the CDR3 is TGTGCCAGCAGCAACGGGATTTCGGGTCAGCCCCAGCATTTT.

V usage is TRBV6-1 and J usage is TRBJ2-1; perhaps TRBD1 as D (5 bases). The CDR3 extends over 17 amino acids. CDR1 is MNHNS, CDR2 SASEGT, per germline. Trimming removed 7 bases at V and 8 bases at J, with 27 bases between. CDR3 protein: CASTGHKYTNNGDEQFF. The CDR3 DNA reads as TGTGCCAGCACCGGACACAAATACACAAATAACGGCGATGAGCAGTTCTTC.

This clonotype was seen ten or more times. V and J are TRBV19 and TRBJ1-5, with 7 bases that match TRBD1. Looked up from germline, CDR1 is LNHDA and CDR2 is SQIVND (reference sequence). The ends lost 1 base at V and 5 bases at J; junction bases unmatched: 2. The CDR3 consists of 14 residues. The CDR3 reads CASSIGRGHQPQHF. The CDR3, as DNA: TGTGCCAGTAGTATAGGAAGGGGGCATCAGCCCCAGCATTTT. The full variable domain, its missing parts supplied by reference TRBV19 and TRBJ1-5, is DGGITQSPKYLFRKEGQNVTLSCEQNLNHDAMYWYRQDPGQGLRLIYYSQIVNDFQKGDIAEGYSVSREKKESFPLTVTSAQKNPTAFYLCASSIGRGHQPQHFGDGTRLSIL.

The chain is built from TRBV7-9 and TRBJ2-3, with 7 positions matching TRBD2. Trimming at V came to 6 bases and at J to 3 bases, leaving 9 bases not matched to a gene. CDR1 is SEHNR and CDR2 is FQNEAQ in the germline V gene (reference sequence). This CDR3 is built from 15 residues. DNA for the CDR3: TGTGCCAGCAGTGCCGCGGGACTACCTACAGATACGCAGTATTTT. As protein: CASSAAGLPTDTQYF.

This clonotype was recorded many times. V and J are TRBV7-8 and TRBJ2-5; 11 bases map to TRBD2. V dropped 6 bases and J dropped 2; count of bases not matched to a gene: 5. CDR1 and CDR2 from the germline V gene are SGHVS and FQNEAQ. This CDR3 region has 15 residues. The CDR3 DNA reads TGTGCCAGCAGACCGGGACTAGCGGTACAAGAGACCCAGTACTTC. As protein: CASRPGLAVQETQYF.

The chain employs TRBV10-3 and TRBJ2-1; 12 bases fit TRBD1. Trimming removed 4 bases from V and 10 bases from J; junction bases left unmatched: 8. This CDR3 contains 15 residues. Germline CDR1 reads ENHRY; CDR2 reads SYGVKD. The chain's CDR3 is CAISGPGQGAGEQFF. The DNA of the CDR3 is TGTGCCATCAGTGGTCCGGGACAGGGGGCTGGCGAGCAGTTCTTC.

This clonotype was recorded a few times. The rearrangement uses TRBV20-1 and TRBJ2-7; possibly TRBD1 for D (6 bases). Deletions cut 0 bases from V and 4 bases from J, with 13 bases between. The germline CDR1 and CDR2 sequences are DFQATT and SNEGSKA (reference sequence). The CDR3 is 14 residues long. In nucleotides, the CDR3 is TGCAGTGCTAGAGATGTCCAGGGGTATTACGAGCAGTACTTC. Protein product: CSARDVQGYYEQYF.

The chain employs TRBV3-1 and TRBJ2-1; maybe TRBD2 (6 bases). In germline, CDR1 is LGHDT, CDR2 YNNKEL (reference sequence). Trimming removed 4 bases at V and 7 bases at J, with 17 bases between. The CDR3 extends over 15 amino acids. The CDR3 region has the DNA TGTGCCAGCAGCCCCTTCCCCGGGAGCGAAAATGAGCAGTTCTTC. Residues: CASSPFPGSENEQFF.

This clonotype was recorded a few times. V usage is TRBV20-1 and J usage is TRBJ1-5; D is perhaps TRBD1 (5 bases). CDR3 size: 15 residues. CDR1 is DFQATT and CDR2 is SNEGSKA in the germline V gene (reference sequence). V was cut by 3 bases and J by 7 bases, with 19 bases left in between. This CDR3 reads CSASNRDPWNQPQHF. The CDR3 nucleotides are TGCAGTGCTAGTAACCGGGACCCATGGAACCAGCCCCAGCATTTT.

The chain uses TRBV7-8 and TRBJ1-2; no clear D gene. The V end lost 5 bases, the J end lost 4 bases, and 17 bases lay between the germline ends. Germline CDR1 reads SGHVS; CDR2 reads FQNEAQ. The CDR3 has 15 residues. The CDR3 loop is CASSPVNFVAYGYTF. As DNA, the CDR3 is TGTGCCAGCAGCCCAGTGAACTTCGTGGCCTATGGCTACACCTTC. The full variable domain, its missing parts supplied by reference TRBV7-8 and TRBJ1-2, is GAGVSQSPRYKVAKRGQDVALRCDPISGHVSLFWYQQALGQGPEFLTYFQNEAQLDKSGLPSDRFFAERPEGSVSTLKIQRTQQEDSAVYLCASSPVNFVAYGYTFGSGTRLTVV.

The chain employs TRBV7-8 and TRBJ1-2; D gene ambiguous. The germline gives CDR1 SGHVS, CDR2 FQNEAQ. This CDR3 is 13 amino acids long. The V gene lost 2 bases and the J gene lost 14 bases, with 18 bases spanning the gap. This chain's CDR3 is CASSLPDEPAGTF. The CDR3 bases are TGTGCCAGCAGCTTACCGGACGAGCCGGCGGGGACCTTC.

To note about this clonotype: The germline gene is not matched at one end of the junction; a read error may be the cause. The chain has TRBV27 and TRBJ1-5; D unclear. CDR3 size: 18 residues. Looked up from germline, CDR1 is MNHEY and CDR2 is SMNVEV (reference sequence). DNA for the CDR3: TGTGCCAGCAGCTTATCGCTGCCGGGTCTAGATAGCAATCAGCCCCAGCATTTT. As protein: CASSLSLPGLDSNQPQHF.

This clonotype was observed a few times. The rearrangement uses TRBV6-1 and TRBJ1-5; D remains unclear. The CDR3 sequence is 14 residues long. The germline gives CDR1 MNHNS, CDR2 SASEGT. V lost 5 bases, J lost 5 bases, and 13 bases lay in between. The CDR3 DNA follows: TGTGCCAGCAGTTTAATCTCGCCGGATCAGCCCCAGCATTTT. Amino acid sequence: CASSLISPDQPQHF.

This clonotype has more than one count but fewer than ten. The chain links TRBV12-3 or TRBV12-4 to TRBJ1-1; TRBD1 matches 7 bases. Trimming at V came to 4 bases and at J to 1 base, leaving 3 bases not matched to a gene. The CDR3 covers 14 residues. CDR3 coding DNA: TGTGCCAGCAGTTATGACAGGGAGAACACTGAAGCTTTCTTT. It yields the protein CASSYDRENTEAFF.

This sequence joins TRBV20-1 and TRBJ2-1; no definite D call. V gave up 0 bases and J gave up 5 bases, with 14 bases separating them. CDR3 length: 15 amino acids. Germline V gene sequence: CDR1 DFQATT, CDR2 SNEGSKA (reference sequence). The CDR3 region is CSARDRAKPNNEQFF. Here the CDR3 DNA reads TGCAGTGCTAGAGATAGAGCGAAACCCAACAATGAGCAGTTCTTC.